One and the same sample provided the 27 T cell receptor beta chains below, sequenced in a study of tissue T cells after allogeneic stem cell transplantation. Here immunoSEQ multiplex PCR was the method, and the copy in TCRdb shows in-frame clones only, minus some. The sample lists over 4,000 clones; around two thirds were seen once. This specimen consisted of left colon tissue, obtained at autopsy. The receptors shown here come from a male donor older than 55 with lung cancer.

Written as DNA, the CDR3 is TGTGCCAGTTGGGAGAAAGGGGGTCTTCGCTACACCTTC. It specifies CASWEKGGLRYTF. V is TRBV28 and J is TRBJ1-2, with TRBD1 as a possible D gene (6 bases). V gave up 9 bases and J gave up 9 bases, with 20 bases separating them. The CDR3 contains 13 residues. CDR1 is MDHEN, CDR2 SYDVKM, per germline.

This clone is classed as large (0.1 to 1%). This chain connects TRBV5-6 to TRBJ1-2, with 10 bases matching TRBD1. CDR1 and CDR2 (germline): SGHDT, YYEEEE. The CDR3 sequence is 14 residues long. The J segment lost 3 bases and the V segment lost 3 bases, leaving 2 bases of the junction unmatched. The CDR3 nucleotides are TGTGCCAGCAGCTCGGGACAGGGGTACTATGGCTACACCTTC. The encoded protein is CASSSGQGYYGYTF.

The rearrangement uses TRBV5-1 and TRBJ2-5; D is perhaps TRBD2 (5 bases). V was cut by 1 base and J by 5 bases, with 12 bases left in between. The CDR3 is 14 amino acids. CDR1 SGHRS and CDR2 YFSETQ come from the germline V gene. CDR3 residues: CASSLRPSGETQYF. DNA for the CDR3: TGCGCCAGCAGCTTGAGGCCTTCGGGGGAGACCCAGTACTTC.

This clone has more than one count but fewer than ten. This chain links TRBV28 with TRBJ1-5, with 8 bases that match TRBD1. The germline CDR1 and CDR2 sequences are MDHEN and SYDVKM. J gave up 3 bases and V 8 bases, and 9 bases lay outside the gene matches. The CDR3 runs 15 residues. The CDR3 protein is CASLPKTGDNQPQHF. The CDR3, as DNA: TGTGCCAGCCTACCGAAGACAGGGGACAATCAGCCCCAGCATTTT.

The CDR3 DNA reads TGTGCCAGCAGCTCAGAGTGGGCCAGGGACACTGAAGCTTTCTTT. This gives the protein CASSSEWARDTEAFF. The genes are TRBV5-4 and TRBJ1-1, with D perhaps matching TRBD1 (5 bases). The germline gives CDR1 SGHNT, CDR2 YYREEE (reference sequence). The CDR3 loop spans 15 amino acids. Trimming stripped 3 bases from V and 3 bases from J, with 15 bases between.

The chain recombines TRBV9 with TRBJ2-5; D call uncertain. CDR1 and CDR2 (germline): SGDLS, YYNGEE. The CDR3 is 16 amino acids. V was trimmed by 4 bases and J by 5 bases, leaving 21 bases between them. CDR3 DNA sequence: TGTGCCAGCAGCCCTCAACGAGACATCGGGTGGGAGACCCAGTACTTC. Residues: CASSPQRDIGWETQYF. The whole variable domain, filled in from reference TRBV9 and TRBJ2-5, reads DSGVTQTPKHLITATGQRVTLRCSPRSGDLSVYWYQQSLDQGLQFLIQYYNGEERAKGNILERFSAQQFPDLHSELNLSSLELGDSALYFCASSPQRDIGWETQYFGPGTRLLVL.

The genes are TRBV5-4 and TRBJ2-2; D may be TRBD2 (6 bases). Trimming cost V 0 bases and J 0 bases, with 9 bases left between them. The CDR3 consists of 16 residues. Germline assignment: CDR1 SGHNT and CDR2 YYREEE (reference sequence). This CDR3 reads CASSLAGGANTGELFF. The CDR3 bases are TGTGCCAGCAGCTTGGCTGGCGGGGCGAACACCGGGGAGCTGTTTTTT.

This chain joins TRBV18 and TRBJ2-7; D possibly corresponds to TRBD1 (5 bases). Germline assignment: CDR1 KGHSH and CDR2 LQKENI. This CDR3 is built from 18 residues. The V end was cut by 3 bases, the J end by 3 bases, with 24 bases between. CDR3 region: CASSPLPSTRTNFYEQYF. CDR3 coding DNA: TGTGCCAGCTCACCGTTACCTTCCACTCGGACAAATTTCTACGAGCAGTACTTC.

This chain links TRBV5-1 with TRBJ1-5; no firm D call. From germline, CDR1 is SGHRS and CDR2 YFSETQ. This CDR3 region has 16 residues. Trimming cost V 4 bases and J 0 bases, with 14 bases left between them. CDR3 DNA sequence: TGCGCCAGCAGCAAAGACGGACCGTATAGCAATCAGCCCCAGCATTTT. The encoded protein is CASSKDGPYSNQPQHF.

The chain's CDR3 is CASSLTEDSVYTF. DNA of the CDR3: TGTGCCAGCAGCTTAACGGAGGACAGCGTCTACACCTTC. The V and J genes are TRBV11-2 and TRBJ1-2, with D tentatively TRBD1 (6 bases). Between the trimmed V and J ends, which lost 2 bases and 10 bases, there was a span of 14 bases. The germline V gene has CDR1 SGHAT and CDR2 FQNNGV. This CDR3 comprises 13 residues.

In this sample, this clone is large. The chain combines TRBV20-1 with TRBJ2-7; D may be TRBD2 (6 bases). Between the trimmed V and J ends, which lost 3 bases and 3 bases, there was a span of 15 bases. Germline V CDR1 and CDR2: DFQATT, SNEGSKA (reference sequence). The length of the CDR3 is 14 residues. Written as DNA, the CDR3 is TGCAGTGCTAGTAAGTCGGGAGACCTCTACGAGCAGTACTTC. It yields the protein CSASKSGDLYEQYF.

This clone has just one count. This chain connects TRBV4-1 to TRBJ1-1, with 8 bases matching TRBD1. The germline CDR1 and CDR2 sequences are MGHRA and YSYEKL. This CDR3 is 16 amino acids long. After removal of 0 bases from V and 9 bases from J, the junction contained 12 bases not matched to a gene. Written as DNA, the CDR3 is TGCGCCAGCAGCCAAGACACAAACCGGGACAGGACGAAAGCTTTCTTT. This codes for CASSQDTNRDRTKAFF.

The genes are TRBV7-8 and TRBJ1-2; D gene ambiguous. The V end was cut by 7 bases, the J end by 2 bases, with 8 bases between. Germline CDR1 reads SGHVS; CDR2 reads FQNEAQ. This CDR3 contains 12 residues. CDR3 sequence: CASTAMNYGYTF. CDR3 nucleotides: TGTGCCAGCACAGCCATGAACTATGGCTACACCTTC. Complete variable domain (other parts from reference TRBV7-8 and TRBJ1-2): GAGVSQSPRYKVAKRGQDVALRCDPISGHVSLFWYQQALGQGPEFLTYFQNEAQLDKSGLPSDRFFAERPEGSVSTLKIQRTQQEDSAVYLCASTAMNYGYTFGSGTRLTVV.

This chain links TRBV4-3 with TRBJ1-3, with D unclear. The V end lost 0 bases, the J end lost 1 base, and 10 bases lay between the germline ends. The CDR3 runs 16 residues. Germline CDR1 reads LGHNA; CDR2 reads YSLEER. In DNA, the CDR3 is TGCGCCAGCAGCCAAGATCTCCAAGGGTCTGGAAACACCATATATTTT. Its translation: CASSQDLQGSGNTIYF.

The chain links TRBV5-1 to TRBJ2-5; D is unresolved. Germline loops: CDR1 SGHRS, CDR2 YFSETQ. The CDR3 runs to 14 residues. Trimming left V 0 bases short and J 5 bases short, with 11 bases between. The CDR3 bases are TGCGCCAGCAGCTTGGTGGTGGGCGGCGAGACCCAGTACTTC. Protein: CASSLVVGGETQYF.

This clone was seen a few times. This chain links TRBV4-1 with TRBJ1-2, with D uncertain. The V end lost 6 bases, the J end lost 4 bases, and 18 bases lay between the germline ends. This CDR3 comprises 15 residues. Germline V lookup: CDR1 MGHRA, CDR2 YSYEKL. CDR3 nucleotides: TGCGCCAGCAGTATAAACGATCAGACCGGCTATGGCTACACCTTC. It encodes CASSINDQTGYGYTF.

This chain links TRBV6-2 or TRBV6-3 with TRBJ2-2; TRBD2 aligns across 7 bases. Germline V lookup: CDR1 MNHEY, CDR2 SVGEGT. The ends lost 0 bases at V and 7 bases at J; junction bases unmatched: 11. CDR3 length: 17 amino acids. The CDR3 nucleotides are TGTGCCAGCAGTTACTCCTGGGACTATACCGGGTTCGGGGAGCTGTTTTTT. Residues: CASSYSWDYTGFGELFF.

The V gene is TRBV7-9, the J gene TRBJ2-7, with TRBD1 as a possible D gene (5 bases). V was cut by 3 bases and J by 5 bases, with 8 bases left in between. Germline V lookup: CDR1 SEHNR, CDR2 FQNEAQ (reference sequence). This CDR3 comprises 12 residues. This CDR3 is CASSFQGHEQYF. The CDR3 nucleotides read TGTGCCAGCAGCTTCCAGGGCCACGAGCAGTACTTC.

J is TRBJ1-4 and V is TRBV18, with TRBD1 as a possible D gene (6 bases). Between the trimmed V and J ends, which lost 2 bases and 8 bases, there was a span of 15 bases. The V gene's germline CDR1 is KGHSH and CDR2 LQKENI. The CDR3 has 15 residues. The CDR3 protein is CASSPSRQGKEKLFF. DNA of the CDR3: TGTGCCAGCTCACCAAGTCGGCAGGGGAAGGAAAAACTGTTTTTT.

This clone occurred a few times. V usage is TRBV5-1 and J usage is TRBJ2-7; D gene unclear. The ends were cut back, 0 bases at V and 4 bases at J, with 11 bases in the middle. Germline assignment: CDR1 SGHRS and CDR2 YFSETQ. This CDR3 spans 14 amino acids. Here the CDR3 DNA reads TGCGCCAGCAGCTTGGGGATAACCCGTTACGAGCAGTACTTC. It translates to CASSLGITRYEQYF.

The rearrangement links TRBV3-1 (or the pseudogene TRBV3-2) to TRBJ1-2; D possibly corresponds to TRBD1 (6 bases). The CDR3 length is 14 residues. Germline lookup yields CDR1 LGHDT and CDR2 YNNKEL (reference sequence). V was shortened by 7 bases and J by 1 base, with 13 bases between the two germline ends. CDR3: CASIKLDSNYGYTF. Written as DNA, the CDR3 is TGTGCCAGCATAAAACTGGACAGTAACTATGGCTACACCTTC.

The chain carries TRBV4-1 and TRBJ2-1; 12 nucleotides agree with TRBD2. V was pared by 2 bases and J by 9 bases, with 8 bases of the junction left unmatched. Looked up from germline, CDR1 is MGHRA and CDR2 is YSYEKL. The CDR3 runs 16 residues. The CDR3 DNA follows: TGCGCCAGCAGCCAACGTGGGACTAGCGGGTTTGTTGAGCAGTTCTTC. It translates to CASSQRGTSGFVEQFF.

V gene TRBV4-1 combines with J gene TRBJ2-3; TRBD2 aligns across 12 bases. Germline V CDR1 and CDR2: MGHRA, YSYEKL. The CDR3 consists of 16 residues. Trimming cost V 4 bases and J 3 bases; bases outside gene matches: 5. CDR3 loop: CASSRLLAGGTDTQYF. CDR3 bases: TGCGCCAGCAGCCGGCTGCTAGCGGGAGGGACAGATACGCAGTATTTT.

This clone was detected only a few times. J is TRBJ2-1 and V is TRBV7-8; D unresolved. The germline gives CDR1 SGHVS, CDR2 FQNEAQ. V was shortened by 5 bases and J by 1 base, with 12 bases between the two germline ends. The CDR3 is 15 amino acids. CDR3 amino acids: CASSNAEQSYNEQFF. The CDR3 nucleotides read TGTGCCAGCAGCAACGCGGAGCAGTCCTACAATGAGCAGTTCTTC.

This clone has only a few counts. CDR3 sequence reads: CATSDTGQGDNEQFF. The CDR3 DNA reads TGTGCCACCAGTGATACCGGACAGGGGGACAATGAGCAGTTCTTC. This sequence joins TRBV24-1 and TRBJ2-1; TRBD1 matches 10 bases. The junction had 3 bases not matched to a gene; V was cut back by 3 bases and J by 5 bases. Germline V gives CDR1 KGHDR, CDR2 SFDVKD. The CDR3 is 15 residues long.

The J gene is TRBJ1-4, the V gene TRBV11-2; TRBD1 aligns across 9 bases. V was pared by 1 base and J by 0 bases, with 0 bases of the junction left unmatched. CDR1 SGHAT and CDR2 FQNNGV come from the germline V gene. There are 16 residues in the CDR3. CDR3: CASSLGTGATNEKLFF. The CDR3 nucleotides are TGTGCCAGCAGCTTAGGGACAGGGGCAACTAATGAAAAACTGTTTTTT.

The chain recombines TRBV6-1 with TRBJ1-2; TRBD1 agrees at 9 bases. There are 16 residues in the CDR3. V lost 0 bases to trimming and J lost 5 bases; unmatched junction nucleotides: 7. Germline V gene data show CDR1 as MNHNS and CDR2 as SASEGT. CDR3 in DNA: TGTGCCAGCAGTGAAGCCGCCTTTGGGACAGGGTATGGCTACACCTTC. Protein: CASSEAAFGTGYGYTF.